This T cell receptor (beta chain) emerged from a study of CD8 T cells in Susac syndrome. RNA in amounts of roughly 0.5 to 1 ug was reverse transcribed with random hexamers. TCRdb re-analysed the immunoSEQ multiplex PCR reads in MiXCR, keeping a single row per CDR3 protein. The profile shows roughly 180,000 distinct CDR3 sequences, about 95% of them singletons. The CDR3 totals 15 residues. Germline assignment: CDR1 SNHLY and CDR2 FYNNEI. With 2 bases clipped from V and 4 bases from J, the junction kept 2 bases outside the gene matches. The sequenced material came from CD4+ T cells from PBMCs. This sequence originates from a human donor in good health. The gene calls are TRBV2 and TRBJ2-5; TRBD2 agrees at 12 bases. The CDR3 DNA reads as TGTGCCAGCAGTGAAAGACTAGCGGGAGTAGAGACCCAGTACTTC. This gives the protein CASSERLAGVETQYF.